This TCR beta chain originates from a study of blood T cell repertoires in COVID-19. Study background: Samples came from the United States, Italy and Spain, spanning acute and convalescent COVID-19. T cells, B-cell-depleted T cells, or PBMCs provided the cDNA or gDNA that served as material.

This CDR3 comprises 17 residues. V lost 3 bases to trimming and J lost 4 bases; unmatched junction nucleotides: 7. Germline-derived CDR1 and CDR2 are LNHNV and YYDKDF (reference sequence). In the study's own analysis: Scientists estimated how many nucleated cells there were by amplifying reference gene primers. Clones were sequenced by immunoSEQ multiplex PCR, and TCRdb holds only the in-frame ones, with some missing. V and J calls and clone size follow that table, whereas D and trimming were derived from the DNA. The sample holds about 300,000 clones; roughly 85% are singletons and the top ten take more than 8%.

The clonotype comes from a woman between 50 and 59 years old who had recovered from COVID-19. Sequencing was performed on peripheral blood. The rearrangement joins TRBV15 to TRBJ2-6; 9 bases fit TRBD1. The CDR3: CATSRLGQGNGANVLTF. The CDR3 region has the DNA TGTGCCACCAGCAGGTTAGGACAGGGGAACGGGGCCAACGTCCTGACTTTC.